The rows below give T cell receptor beta chains drawn from one sample of a study of beta chain features in type 1 diabetes. The assay was immunoSEQ multiplex PCR, and TCRdb's table has in-frame clones only and misses some. The sample records about 390,000 clones, 9.5% to 10% being singletons. The sample taken for sequencing was central memory CD4+ T cells from blood. The receptors were gathered from a young man with type 1 diabetes. Each CDR3 is given with its conserved first and last residue. Fields, in order: J gene, V gene, clone size, D gene, CDR3 DNA, CDR3 protein. D genes are given only for firm matches. Not all rows give a size; the values are once, few, many and, for expanded clones, a class.

>TRBJ2-7|TRBV28|few|NA
TGTGCCAGCAGGAGGGGGTTCCAGTCCCACGAGCAGTACTTC
CASRRGFQSHEQYF
>TRBJ2-1|TRBV5-1|few|NA
TGCGCCAGCAGCTTGGATACAGGACCCCGTCTGTTCTTC
CASSLDTGPRLFF
>TRBJ2-5|TRBV7-9|NA|NA
TGTGCCAGCAACTCAGGAGGGGAGACCCAGTACTTC
CASNSGGETQYF
>TRBJ2-6|TRBV29-1|NA|NA
TGCAGCGTTGAAGAGTGGGGAGCTGGGGCCAACGTCCTGACTTTC
CSVEEWGAGANVLTF
>TRBJ1-5|TRBV28|NA|NA
TGTGCCAGCAGTCCCGTAGGGGACACCACCTTTTCTGCTAGCAATCAGCCCCAGCATTTT
CASSPVGDTTFSASNQPQHF
>TRBJ2-4|TRBV19|many|NA
TGTGCCAGCAAAAGGGACCCATGGGCCAAAAACATTCAGTACTTC
CASKRDPWAKNIQYF
>TRBJ2-7|TRBV10-3|NA|NA
TGTGCCATCAGTGAACAAGAGTACGAGCAGTACTTC
CAISEQEYEQYF
>TRBJ1-1|TRBV7-9|NA|NA
TGTGCCAGCAGCTTACAGGGGACGTCACTGAACACTGAAGCTTTCTTT
CASSLQGTSLNTEAFF
>TRBJ1-1|TRBV11-2|NA|TRBD1
TGTGCCAGCAGCACGACAGGGGTCACTGAAGCTTTCTTT
CASSTTGVTEAFF
>TRBJ1-1|TRBV11-3|few|NA
TGTGCCAGCAGCTTAGGACCTGGGACTGAAGCTTTCTTT
CASSLGPGTEAFF
>TRBJ2-7|TRBV6-1|NA|NA
TGTGCCAGCGCGCGGGACTCCTACGAGCAGTACTTC
CASARDSYEQYF
>TRBJ2-7|TRBV6-1|NA|NA
TGTGCCAGCAGTTCCTTAGTTTCCTACGAGCAGTACTTC
CASSSLVSYEQYF
>TRBJ2-7|TRBV28|few|NA
TGTGCCAGCAGAACAGGACAGTTATCAGCCTACGAGCAGTACTTC
CASRTGQLSAYEQYF
>TRBJ2-7|TRBV29-1|few|NA
TGCAGCGTTGCAAGCCCTCTCTCCTACGAGCAGTACTTC
CSVASPLSYEQYF
>TRBJ2-6|TRBV4-1|NA|NA
TGCGCCAGCAGCCAAGTACAAGGGTCTGGGGCCAACGTCCTGACTTTC
CASSQVQGSGANVLTF
>TRBJ2-1|TRBV2|few|NA
TGTGCCAGCACCGGGGGGCTCCCTCGATACAATGAGCAGTTCTTC
CASTGGLPRYNEQFF
>TRBJ2-6|TRBV11-2|few|NA
TGTGCCAGCAGCTTAGAGTTCCGGGCAGACGGGGCCAACGTCCTGACTTTC
CASSLEFRADGANVLTF
>TRBJ1-5|TRBV6-1|NA|NA
TGTGCCAGCAGTGAATCACATCAGCCCCAGCATTTT
CASSESHQPQHF
>TRBJ2-7|TRBV10-3|NA|NA
TGTGCCATCAGTGGACCGGACGCGAGCTCCTACGAGCAGTACTTC
CAISGPDASSYEQYF
>TRBJ1-2|TRBV5-4|many|TRBD1
TGTGCCAGCAGCTTGGAGACAGGGAATGGCTACACCTTC
CASSLETGNGYTF
>TRBJ1-5|TRBV6-5|NA|NA
TGTGCCAGCAGTTACTCGGCCGTTAATCAGCCCCAGCATTTT
CASSYSAVNQPQHF
>TRBJ2-1|TRBV28|few|NA
TGTGCCAGCAGTTTGAGGGAAGGCAACGGGGGAAATGAGCAGTTCTTC
CASSLREGNGGNEQFF